Listed below are T cell receptor beta chains from one sample, sequenced in a study of shared clonotypes between healthy human individuals. Assay used: immunoSEQ multiplex PCR; TCRdb lists only in-frame clones, some missing. In the table there are more than 850,000 clones, more than 75% of which are singletons. Material: memory CD4+ T cells from PBMCs. The receptor source for this set is a man younger than 30 in good health. Some clones in this sample may be carry-over from other donors' samples. Each CDR3 is given with its conserved first and last residue. Fields, in order: CDR3 DNA, CDR3 protein, D gene, clone size, J gene, V gene. A D gene is named only where the DNA matches it firmly. Size tells how often a clone was seen (once, few, many) or the class of an expanded clone, and some rows leave it out.

CDR3 DNA: TGTGCCAGTAGTACCCCTGGTAGTACCCTGGAGCAGTACTTC
CDR3 protein: CASSTPGSTLEQYF
D gene: NA
clone size: NA
J gene: TRBJ2-7
V gene: TRBV19

CDR3 DNA: TGTGCCAGCAGCCACGGACAGGGGAGACAAAAAAACATTCAGTACTTC
CDR3 protein: CASSHGQGRQKNIQYF
D gene: TRBD1
clone size: NA
J gene: TRBJ2-4
V gene: TRBV7-2

CDR3 DNA: TGTGCCAGCAGTAACCAGGGCGCGCGGAGCTCCTACGAGCAGTACTTC
CDR3 protein: CASSNQGARSSYEQYF
D gene: NA
clone size: few
J gene: TRBJ2-7
V gene: TRBV28

CDR3 DNA: TGTGCCAGCAGTTTGAACAGGGCTGGAAATGAAAAACTGTTTTTT
CDR3 protein: CASSLNRAGNEKLFF
D gene: NA
clone size: NA
J gene: TRBJ1-4
V gene: TRBV28

CDR3 DNA: TGTGCCAGCAGTTCGGGACTAGCGGACCACGAGCAGTACTTC
CDR3 protein: CASSSGLADHEQYF
D gene: TRBD2
clone size: few
J gene: TRBJ2-7
V gene: TRBV7-2

CDR3 DNA: TGTGCCAGCGGGCGAGGCCCCGCCGACAATGAGCAGTTCTTC
CDR3 protein: CASGRGPADNEQFF
D gene: NA
clone size: few
J gene: TRBJ2-1
V gene: TRBV9

CDR3 DNA: TGTGCCTGGAGTGTGTTTAGAGAAGCTTTCTTT
CDR3 protein: CAWSVFREAFF
D gene: NA
clone size: few
J gene: TRBJ1-1
V gene: TRBV30

CDR3 DNA: TGTGCCAGCAGCTTAATTGGACTTCTGAGCGATGAGCAGTTCTTC
CDR3 protein: CASSLIGLLSDEQFF
D gene: NA
clone size: NA
J gene: TRBJ2-1
V gene: TRBV7-3

CDR3 DNA: TGTGCCAGCAGCAAACCGGCAGGGTCTGGTGAGACCCAGTACTTC
CDR3 protein: CASSKPAGSGETQYF
D gene: NA
clone size: NA
J gene: TRBJ2-5
V gene: TRBV21-1

CDR3 DNA: TGTGCCTGGAGTGTACAGGCGCTCCCTGAAGCTTTCTTT
CDR3 protein: CAWSVQALPEAFF
D gene: NA
clone size: many
J gene: TRBJ1-1
V gene: TRBV30

CDR3 DNA: TGTGCCAGCAGAACGGGGTCGTTCTATGGCTACACCTTC
CDR3 protein: CASRTGSFYGYTF
D gene: NA
clone size: NA
J gene: TRBJ1-2
V gene: TRBV28